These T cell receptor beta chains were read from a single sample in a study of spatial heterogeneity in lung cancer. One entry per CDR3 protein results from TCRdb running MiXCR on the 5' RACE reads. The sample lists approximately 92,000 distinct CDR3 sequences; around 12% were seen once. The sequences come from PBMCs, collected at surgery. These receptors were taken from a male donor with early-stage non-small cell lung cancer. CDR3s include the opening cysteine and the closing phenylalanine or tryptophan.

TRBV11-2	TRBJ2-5	CASSPQGGGETQYF
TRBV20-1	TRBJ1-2	CSAKAGNYGYTF
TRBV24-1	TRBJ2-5	CATSDGKQETQYF
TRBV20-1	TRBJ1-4	CSGSTGTGGEKLFF
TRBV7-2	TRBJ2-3	CASSFPSGAASTDTQYF
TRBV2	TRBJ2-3	CASTYRTGSTDTQYF
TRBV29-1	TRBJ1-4	CSVESGEKLFF
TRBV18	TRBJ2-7	CASSPPTYEQYF
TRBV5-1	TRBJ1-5	CASSRDVQQPQHF
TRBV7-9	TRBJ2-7	CASSLGAPDRGTYEQYF
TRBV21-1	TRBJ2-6	CASSKEGSSYSGANVLTF
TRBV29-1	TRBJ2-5	CSVKAGTSGQETQYF
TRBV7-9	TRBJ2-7	CASSLVQGRHEQYF
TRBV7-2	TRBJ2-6	CASSLTGFSGANVLTF
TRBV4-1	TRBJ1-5	CASSSREGSQPQHF
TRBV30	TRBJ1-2	CAWGTGPSGYTF
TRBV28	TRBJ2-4	CASRYAIGGKNIQYF
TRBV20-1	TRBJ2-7	CSARGWGSYEQYF
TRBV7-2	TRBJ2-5	CASSTRDRPQETQYF
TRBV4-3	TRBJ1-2	CASSHEKDNYGYTF
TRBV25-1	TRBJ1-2	CASTPRTGLGYTF
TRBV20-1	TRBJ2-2	CSAKGGGNTGELFF
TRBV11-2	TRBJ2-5	CASSLGEVRTQYF
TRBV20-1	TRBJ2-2	CSARDPAQGNTGELFF
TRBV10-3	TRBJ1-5	CAISPGTVSNQPQHF
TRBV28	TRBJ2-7	CASSSLAGEVGEQYF
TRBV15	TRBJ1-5	CATSRDRTQPQHF
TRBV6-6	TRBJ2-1	CTSSLLTGKNNEQFF
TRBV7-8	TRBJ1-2	CASSLAQGDGYTF
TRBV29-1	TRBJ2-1	CSVGTVAYNEQFF
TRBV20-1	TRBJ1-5	CSASPQRGSQPQHF
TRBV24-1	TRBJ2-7	CATSDSGEYEQYF
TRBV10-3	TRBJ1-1	CAISGQGDTEAFF
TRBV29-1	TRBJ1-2	CSVGRELNYGYTF
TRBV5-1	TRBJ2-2	CASSTRPSTSLNTGELFF
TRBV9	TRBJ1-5	CASSNGAGRNQPQHF
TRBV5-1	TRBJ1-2	CASSLGTGDLYGYTF
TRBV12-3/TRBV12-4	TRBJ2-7	CASRARQGLYEQYF
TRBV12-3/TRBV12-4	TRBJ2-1	CASSAYNEQFF
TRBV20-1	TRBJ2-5	CSASGQEVVIWDRETQYF
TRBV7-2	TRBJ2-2	CASAGSPSNTGELFF
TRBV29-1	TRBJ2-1	CGVGRRLTYNEQFF
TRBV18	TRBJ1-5	CASSSKGDQPQHF
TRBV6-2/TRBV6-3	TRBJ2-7	CASRKPGQSYEQYF
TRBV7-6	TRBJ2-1	CASSPRYNEQFF
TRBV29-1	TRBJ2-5	CSFGQDRRQETQYF
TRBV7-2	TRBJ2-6	CASSLALGTAVSGANVLTF
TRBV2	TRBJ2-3	CASRPTGQDSDTQYF
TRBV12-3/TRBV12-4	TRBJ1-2	CASSFILINYGYTF
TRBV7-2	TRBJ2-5	CASSPGPSDHQETQYF
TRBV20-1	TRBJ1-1	CSALPATGATEAFF
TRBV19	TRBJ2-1	CASSIPPKGNEQFF
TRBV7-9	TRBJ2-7	CASSVDRYEQYF
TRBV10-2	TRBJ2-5	CASRVGRFETQYF
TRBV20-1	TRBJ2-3	CSASRKRGSTDTQYF
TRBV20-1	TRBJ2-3	CSASLALDTQYF
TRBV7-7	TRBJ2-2	CASSETGNTGELFF
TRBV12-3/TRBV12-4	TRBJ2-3	CASTLGDTQYF
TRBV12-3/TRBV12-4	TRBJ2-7	CASSNGQGAAYEQYF